These 27 T cell receptor beta chains came from one sample sequenced in a study of cytomegalovirus exposure and HLA in healthy donors. It was with 60 Vbeta and 13 Jbeta primers that the PCR ran. Assay used: immunoSEQ multiplex PCR; TCRdb lists only in-frame clones, some missing. The sample yields about 79,000 clones, 74% seen once. Input material: PBMCs. The receptors originated from a man aged 35-49 years in good health and CMV-seropositive.

This chain uses TRBV6-5 with TRBJ2-7; 7 nucleotides align to TRBD2. The CDR3 sequence is 13 residues long. J lost 6 bases, V lost 4 bases, and 6 bases had no gene match. The germline V gene encodes CDR1 MNHEY and CDR2 SVGAGI. The CDR3 sequence: CASSSPGTIEQYF. CDR3 in DNA: TGTGCCAGCAGTTCCCCCGGGACTATCGAGCAGTACTTC.

The chain employs TRBV6-5 and TRBJ1-2, with D possibly being TRBD1 (6 bases). The germline CDR1 and CDR2 sequences are MNHEY and SVGAGI. The germline V and J ends were trimmed by 4 bases and 3 bases, with 12 bases remaining between them. The CDR3 runs to 14 residues. In DNA, the CDR3 is TGTGCCAGCAGTTCACAGGGAGGGGACTATGGCTACACCTTC. It encodes CASSSQGGDYGYTF.

This chain links TRBV7-9 with TRBJ2-5; 9 nucleotides match TRBD2. The CDR3 sequence is 14 residues long. V dropped 8 bases and J dropped 5; count of bases not matched to a gene: 9. CDR1 SEHNR and CDR2 FQNEAQ come from the germline V gene (reference sequence). CDR3 in DNA: TGTGCCAGCGAACTAGCGGGTGGGGGGGAGACCCAGTACTTC. Its protein is CASELAGGGETQYF.

This clone was observed a single time. V and J are TRBV10-1 and TRBJ1-2, with D unresolved. Trimming pared 7 bases from V and 6 bases from J, leaving 6 bases between. The CDR3 is 10 residues long. Germline lookup yields CDR1 WNHNN and CDR2 SYGVQD (reference sequence). CDR3 DNA: TGCGCCAGCACCCCAGATGGCTACACCTTC. Its protein product is CASTPDGYTF.

The DNA of the CDR3 is TGTGCCAGCAGTTTGGGGCACACAGATACGCAGTATTTT. This encodes CASSLGHTDTQYF. V is TRBV28 and J is TRBJ2-3; D is perhaps TRBD1 (5 bases). The germline V and J ends were trimmed by 3 bases and 2 bases, with 6 bases remaining between them. This CDR3 contains 13 residues. Germline V gene lookup returns CDR1 MDHEN and CDR2 SYDVKM.

A remark on this clone: At one end, the junction sequence differs from germline, possibly due to a read error. The chain uses TRBV7-9 and TRBJ2-1, with 7 bases matching TRBD2. The CDR3 is 16 amino acids. Germline assignment: CDR1 SEHNR and CDR2 FQNEAQ (reference sequence). The CDR3 region is CSSSLEVGGGFNEQFF. The DNA for the CDR3 is TGTTCCAGCAGCTTAGAGGTTGGGGGGGGGTTCAATGAGCAGTTCTTC.

This clone occurred a few times. V gene TRBV9 combines with J gene TRBJ2-7; D remains ambiguous. Germline CDR1 reads SGDLS; CDR2 reads YYNGEE. Trimming left V 4 bases short and J 3 bases short, with 8 bases between. This CDR3 is built from 12 residues. The CDR3 reads CASSSTLYEQYF. The CDR3 coding sequence is TGTGCCAGCAGCTCTACCCTCTACGAGCAGTACTTC.

The V gene is TRBV7-2, the J gene TRBJ2-5, with 8 bases matching TRBD1. The CDR3 has 14 amino acids. Trimming at V came to 6 bases and at J to 5 bases, leaving 8 bases not matched to a gene. CDR1 SGHTA and CDR2 FQGNSA come from the germline V gene. The CDR3 sequence is CASSSDRAQETQYF. The CDR3 bases are TGTGCCAGCAGTTCGGACAGGGCCCAGGAGACCCAGTACTTC.

J is TRBJ2-7 and V is TRBV2; D is possibly TRBD1 (5 bases). The CDR3 extends over 12 amino acids. The germline gives CDR1 SNHLY, CDR2 FYNNEI. V was pared by 4 bases and J by 7 bases, with 11 bases between. The CDR3, as DNA: TGTGCCAGCAGTGGGGCAGGGCGGGAGCAGTACTTC. It codes for CASSGAGREQYF.

The chain joins TRBV29-1 to TRBJ2-5, with 7 bases identical to TRBD2. V shed 2 bases and J 0 bases; nucleotides not matched to a gene: 3. CDR1 SQVTM and CDR2 ANQGSEA come from the germline V gene. The CDR3 spans 14 residues. The CDR3 DNA is TGCAGCGTTGAACTCGGGGGGTACCAAGAGACCCAGTACTTC. It yields the protein CSVELGGYQETQYF.

The chain combines TRBV10-3 with TRBJ1-2; perhaps TRBD1 as D (5 bases). The germline V gene has CDR1 ENHRY and CDR2 SYGVKD. The V and J ends lost 3 bases and 6 bases respectively, with 11 bases between them. The CDR3 has 13 amino acids. CDR3 loop: CAISENRLDGYTF. In nucleotides, the CDR3 is TGTGCCATCAGTGAAAACAGGCTGGATGGCTACACCTTC.

This clone was seen only a few times. This chain joins TRBV5-5 and TRBJ1-2; a weak D match, TRBD1 (5 bases). The CDR3 has 14 residues. Trimming stripped 0 bases from V and 3 bases from J, with 9 bases between. The germline gives CDR1 SGHKS, CDR2 YYEKEE (reference sequence). In nucleotides, the CDR3 is TGTGCCAGCAGCTTGGACCGGACACACTATGGCTACACCTTC. It specifies CASSLDRTHYGYTF.

This clone has more than one count but fewer than ten. CDR3 DNA sequence: TGTGCCAGCAGTGTAACAGGGACCGGGGAGCTGTTTTTT. As protein: CASSVTGTGELFF. The J gene is TRBJ2-2, the V gene TRBV2, with D tentatively TRBD1 (6 bases). This CDR3 contains 13 residues. Germline loops: CDR1 SNHLY, CDR2 FYNNEI. The V end was cut by 4 bases, the J end by 5 bases, with 8 bases between.

The chain links TRBV7-2 to TRBJ2-3; 8 bases match TRBD2. Germline V gene data show CDR1 as SGHTA and CDR2 as FQGNSA. Germline trimming cut 2 bases from V and 6 bases from J; bases unmatched to any gene: 10. CDR3 size: 16 residues. The CDR3: CASSLYSGANSDTQYF. The DNA for the CDR3 is TGTGCCAGCAGCTTATATAGCGGGGCGAACTCGGATACGCAGTATTTT.

The rearrangement joins TRBV10-2 to TRBJ2-1; no clear D. Trimming pared 3 bases from V and 7 bases from J, leaving 4 bases between. Per germline, CDR1 WSHSY and CDR2 SAAADI. The CDR3 length is 11 residues. In DNA, the CDR3 is TGCGCCAGCAGTGATCTGAATGAGCAGTTCTTC. This codes for CASSDLNEQFF.

This chain uses TRBV11-2 with TRBJ1-2; D is uncertain. Germline V gene sequence: CDR1 SGHAT, CDR2 FQNNGV. The CDR3 length is 13 residues. V lost 0 bases, J lost 8 bases, and 10 bases lay in between. The CDR3 loop reads CASSLDIGSGYTF. The CDR3 nucleotides are TGTGCCAGCAGCTTAGATATAGGTAGCGGCTACACCTTC.

This rearrangement joins TRBV6-1 to TRBJ2-7; 10 nucleotides align to TRBD1. V trimming: 5 bases; J trimming: 5 bases; junction bases outside the gene matches: 6. This CDR3 has 14 amino acids. The V gene's germline CDR1 is MNHNS and CDR2 SASEGT. The CDR3 bases are TGTGCCAGCAGTTGGACAGGGGGTATCGACGAGCAGTACTTC. Translation gives CASSWTGGIDEQYF.

The chain is built from TRBV4-1 and TRBJ2-7, with 8 positions matching TRBD2. The CDR3 consists of 16 residues. V dropped 5 bases and J dropped 0; count of bases not matched to a gene: 9. The germline gives CDR1 MGHRA, CDR2 YSYEKL. This CDR3 reads CASSYSTSGSSYEQYF. The CDR3 DNA follows: TGCGCCAGCAGCTATAGTACTAGCGGAAGCTCCTACGAGCAGTACTTC.

The chain carries TRBV7-3 and TRBJ2-2; the match to TRBD1 covers 12 bases. V dropped 5 bases and J dropped 6; count of bases not matched to a gene: 13. In germline, CDR1 is SGHTA, CDR2 FQGTGA. The CDR3 covers 18 residues. This CDR3 reads CASSRPARGQGAAGELFF. The CDR3 DNA sequence: TGTGCCAGCAGCCGACCAGCCCGGGGACAGGGGGCCGCCGGGGAGCTGTTTTTT.

The count of this clone is one. This chain uses TRBV7-9 with TRBJ2-7, with 8 bases identical to TRBD2. Germline V gives CDR1 SEHNR, CDR2 FQNEAQ (reference sequence). Unmatched junction bases numbered 8, after V lost 5 bases and J lost 5 bases. This CDR3 spans 14 amino acids. CDR3 sequence (DNA): TGTGCCAGCAGCCCTCCGGGACTAGGCAACGAGCAGTACTTC. Translated, it gives CASSPPGLGNEQYF. The complete variable domain, with remaining parts taken from reference TRBV7-9 and TRBJ2-7, reads DTGVSQNPRHKITKRGQNVTFRCDPISEHNRLYWYRQTLGQGPEFLTYFQNEAQLEKSRLLSDRFSAERPKGSFSTLEIQRTEQGDSAMYLCASSPPGLGNEQYFGPGTRLTVT.

The chain links TRBV27 to TRBJ2-3; 15 nucleotides align to TRBD2. The CDR3 is made up of 17 amino acids. V was clipped by 5 bases and J by 3 bases; unmatched bases: 6. Per the germline V gene, CDR1 is MNHEY and CDR2 is SMNVEV (reference sequence). The CDR3 nucleotides read TGTGCCAGCAGTCTGTGGACTAGCGGGAGGGTGACAGATACGCAGTATTTT. It yields the protein CASSLWTSGRVTDTQYF.

V and J are TRBV9 and TRBJ2-3, with TRBD1 matching over 7 bases. The CDR3 is 15 residues long. Germline CDR1 reads SGDLS; CDR2 reads YYNGEE. The J segment lost 2 bases and the V segment lost 4 bases, leaving 7 bases of the junction unmatched. CDR3 DNA: TGTGCCAGCAGCCTCCAGGGACAGCTCACAGATACGCAGTATTTT. It codes for CASSLQGQLTDTQYF.

Comments on this clone: A junction boundary mismatches the germline segment, possibly from a read error. The chain has TRBV9 and TRBJ2-7, with D possibly TRBD2 on 6 matching bases. The CDR3 is made up of 11 amino acids. Germline V lookup: CDR1 SGDLS, CDR2 YYNGEE. Here the CDR3 reads CASSALWLASF. The CDR3 DNA follows: TGTGCCAGCAGCGCCTTATGGCTAGCGAGCTTC.

The J gene is TRBJ2-7, the V gene TRBV7-7; D not resolved. Per germline, CDR1 SSHAT and CDR2 FNYEAQ (reference sequence). The V end lost 0 bases, the J end lost 4 bases, and 7 bases lay between the germline ends. This CDR3 spans 13 amino acids. The CDR3 spells CASSLAPQYEQYF. The CDR3 DNA is TGTGCCAGCAGCTTAGCTCCACAATACGAGCAGTACTTC.

This chain links TRBV4-2 with TRBJ2-7; D is possibly TRBD2 (6 bases). Trimming stripped 7 bases from V and 3 bases from J, with 13 bases between. This CDR3 region has 13 residues. Germline CDR1 is LGHNA and CDR2 is YNFKEQ. CDR3 protein: CASKGTGFYEQYF. CDR3 sequence (DNA): TGTGCCAGCAAGGGGACTGGTTTCTACGAGCAGTACTTC.

In this sample, this clone turned up a few times. This rearrangement joins TRBV5-1 to TRBJ2-1; D gene uncertain. CDR1 and CDR2 from the germline V gene are SGHRS and YFSETQ. This CDR3 spans 14 amino acids. V dropped 2 bases and J dropped 9 bases, with 15 bases sitting between them. This CDR3 reads CASSFNPATGEQFF. The CDR3 region has the DNA TGCGCCAGCAGCTTCAACCCCGCAACCGGTGAGCAGTTCTTC.

V usage is TRBV6-1 and J usage is TRBJ1-5; 9 bases match TRBD1. The CDR3 has 15 amino acids. CDR1 and CDR2 from the germline V gene are MNHNS and SASEGT. J lost 6 bases, V lost 6 bases, and 9 bases had no gene match. This CDR3 is CASRPDTGGVQPQHF. CDR3 bases: TGTGCCAGCAGGCCCGACACAGGGGGCGTTCAGCCCCAGCATTTT.